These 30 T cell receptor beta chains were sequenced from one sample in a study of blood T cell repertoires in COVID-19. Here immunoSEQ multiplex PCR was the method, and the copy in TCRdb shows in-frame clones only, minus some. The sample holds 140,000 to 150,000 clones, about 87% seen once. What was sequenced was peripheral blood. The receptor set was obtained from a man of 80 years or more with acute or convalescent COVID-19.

CDR3 in amino acids: CASSEDTLGGGELFF. As DNA, the CDR3 is TGCGCCAGCAGCGAGGACACCCTAGGTGGCGGGGAGCTGTTTTTT. V usage is TRBV5-1 and J usage is TRBJ2-2, with D possibly TRBD1 on 5 matching bases. The CDR3 contains 15 residues. Per the germline V gene, CDR1 is SGHRS and CDR2 is YFSETQ. The V and J ends lost 4 bases and 7 bases respectively, with 17 bases between them.

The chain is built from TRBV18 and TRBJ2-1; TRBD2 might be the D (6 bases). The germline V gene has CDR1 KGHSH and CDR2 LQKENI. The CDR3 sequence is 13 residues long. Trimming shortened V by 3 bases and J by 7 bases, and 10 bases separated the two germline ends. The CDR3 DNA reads TGTGCCAGCTCACCCAGACTAGAGAATGAGCAGTTCTTC. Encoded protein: CASSPRLENEQFF.

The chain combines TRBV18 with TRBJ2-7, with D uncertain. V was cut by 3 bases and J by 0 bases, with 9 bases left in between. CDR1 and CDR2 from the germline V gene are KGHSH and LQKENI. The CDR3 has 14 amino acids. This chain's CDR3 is CASSPGIDSYEQYF. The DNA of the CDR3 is TGTGCCAGCTCACCGGGCATAGACTCCTACGAGCAGTACTTC.

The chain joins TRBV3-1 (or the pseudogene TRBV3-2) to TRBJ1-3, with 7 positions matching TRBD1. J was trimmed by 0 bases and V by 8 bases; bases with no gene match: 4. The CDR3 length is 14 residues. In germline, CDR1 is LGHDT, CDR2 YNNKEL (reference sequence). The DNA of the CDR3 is TGTGCCAGCGGGGACAGCTACTCTGGAAACACCATATATTTT. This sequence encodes CASGDSYSGNTIYF.

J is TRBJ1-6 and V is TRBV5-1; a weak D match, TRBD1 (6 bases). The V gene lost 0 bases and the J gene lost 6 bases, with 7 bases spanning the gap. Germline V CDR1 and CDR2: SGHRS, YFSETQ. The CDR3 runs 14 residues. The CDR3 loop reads CASSLVGGNSPLHF. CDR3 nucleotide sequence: TGCGCCAGCAGCTTGGTAGGGGGTAATTCACCCCTCCACTTT.

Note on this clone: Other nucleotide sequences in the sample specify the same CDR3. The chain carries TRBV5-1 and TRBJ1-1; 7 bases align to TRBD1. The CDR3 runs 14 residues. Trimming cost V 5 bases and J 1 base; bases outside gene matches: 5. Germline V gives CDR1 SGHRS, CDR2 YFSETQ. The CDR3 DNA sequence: TGCGCCAGCAGTCTTCGACAGGGGAACACTGAAGCTTTCTTT. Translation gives CASSLRQGNTEAFF. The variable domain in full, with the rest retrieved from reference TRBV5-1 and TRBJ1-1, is KAGVTQTPRYLIKTRGQQVTLSCSPISGHRSVSWYQQTPGQGLQFLFEYFSETQRNKGNFPGRFSGRQFSNSRSEMNVSTLELGDSALYLCASSLRQGNTEAFFGQGTRLTVV.

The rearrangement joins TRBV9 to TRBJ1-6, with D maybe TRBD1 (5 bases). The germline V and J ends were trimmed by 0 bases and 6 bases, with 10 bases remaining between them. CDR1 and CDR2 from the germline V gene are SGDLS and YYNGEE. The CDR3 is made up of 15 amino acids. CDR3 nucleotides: TGTGCCAGCAGCGTAGCGGGGGGTGGTAATTCACCCCTCCACTTT. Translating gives CASSVAGGGNSPLHF.

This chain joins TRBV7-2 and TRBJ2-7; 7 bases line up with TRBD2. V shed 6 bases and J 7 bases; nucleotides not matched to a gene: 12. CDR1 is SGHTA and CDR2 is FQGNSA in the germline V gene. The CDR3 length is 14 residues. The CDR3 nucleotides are TGTGCCAGCAGGGTGGGGGGGGACCTCTTGGAGCAGTACTTC. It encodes CASRVGGDLLEQYF.

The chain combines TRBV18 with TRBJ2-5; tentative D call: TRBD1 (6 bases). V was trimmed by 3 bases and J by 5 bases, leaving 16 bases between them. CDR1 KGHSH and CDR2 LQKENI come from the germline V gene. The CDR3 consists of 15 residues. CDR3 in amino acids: CASSPRDGGFETQYF. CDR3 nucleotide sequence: TGTGCCAGCTCACCCCGCGATGGGGGCTTTGAGACCCAGTACTTC.

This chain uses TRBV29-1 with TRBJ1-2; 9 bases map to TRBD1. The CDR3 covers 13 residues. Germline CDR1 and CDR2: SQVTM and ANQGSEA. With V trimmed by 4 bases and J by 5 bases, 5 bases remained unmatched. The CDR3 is CSVVGDRAYGYTF. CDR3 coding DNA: TGCAGCGTTGTAGGGGACAGGGCTTATGGCTACACCTTC.

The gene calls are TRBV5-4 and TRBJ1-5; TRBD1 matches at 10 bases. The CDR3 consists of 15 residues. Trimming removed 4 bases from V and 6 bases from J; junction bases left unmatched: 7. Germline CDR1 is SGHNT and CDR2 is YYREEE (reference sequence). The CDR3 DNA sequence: TGTGCCAGCAGCGCGGACAGGGGGATAGGTCAGCCCCAGCATTTT. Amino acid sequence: CASSADRGIGQPQHF.

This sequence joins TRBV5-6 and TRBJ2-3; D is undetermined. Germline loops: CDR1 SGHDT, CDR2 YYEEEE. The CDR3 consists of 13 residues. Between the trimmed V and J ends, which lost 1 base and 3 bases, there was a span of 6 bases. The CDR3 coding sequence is TGTGCCAGCAGCTTGAGAGCGACAGATACGCAGTATTTT. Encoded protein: CASSLRATDTQYF.

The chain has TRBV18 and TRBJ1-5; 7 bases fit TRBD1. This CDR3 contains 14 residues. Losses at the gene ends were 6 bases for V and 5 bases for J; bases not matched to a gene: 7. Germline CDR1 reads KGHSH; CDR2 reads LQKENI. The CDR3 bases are TGTGCCAGCTCCCTCGACAGGGAGCATCAGCCCCAGCATTTT. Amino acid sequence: CASSLDREHQPQHF.

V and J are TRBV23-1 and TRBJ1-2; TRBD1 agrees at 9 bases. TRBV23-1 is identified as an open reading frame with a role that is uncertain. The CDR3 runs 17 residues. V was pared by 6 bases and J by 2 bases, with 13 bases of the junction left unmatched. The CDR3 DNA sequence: TGCGCCAGCAGCCGAACGGCCTGGGACAGGGTGAACTATGGCTACACCTTC. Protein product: CASSRTAWDRVNYGYTF.

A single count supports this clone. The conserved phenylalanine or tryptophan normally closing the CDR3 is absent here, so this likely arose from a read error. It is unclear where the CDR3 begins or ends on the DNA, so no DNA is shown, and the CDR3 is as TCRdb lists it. CDR3 sequence: CASTRPGL. The chain is built from TRBV2 and TRBJ2-7; TRBD1 is taken as the D call from the table, unchecked against the DNA. CDR1 and CDR2 from the germline V gene are SNHLY and FYNNEI. Ends included, the CDR3 has 8 residues.

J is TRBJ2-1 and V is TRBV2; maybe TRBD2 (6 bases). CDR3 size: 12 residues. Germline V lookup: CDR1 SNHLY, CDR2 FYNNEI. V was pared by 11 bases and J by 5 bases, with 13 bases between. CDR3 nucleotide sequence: TGTGCCGGGCGGGACCTCCACAATGAGCAGTTCTTC. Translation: CAGRDLHNEQFF.

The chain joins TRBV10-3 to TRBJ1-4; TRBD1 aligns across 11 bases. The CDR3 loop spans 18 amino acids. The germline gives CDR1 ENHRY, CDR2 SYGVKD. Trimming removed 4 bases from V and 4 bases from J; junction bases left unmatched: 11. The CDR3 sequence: CAISAGQGATGGNEKLFF. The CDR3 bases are TGTGCCATCAGTGCCGGACAGGGGGCCACAGGAGGTAATGAAAAACTGTTTTTT.

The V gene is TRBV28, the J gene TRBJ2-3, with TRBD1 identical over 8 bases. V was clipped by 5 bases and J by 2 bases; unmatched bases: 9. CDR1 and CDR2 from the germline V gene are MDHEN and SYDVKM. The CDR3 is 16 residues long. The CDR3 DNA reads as TGTGCCAGCAGTAAATCCGGGACAGGAAACACAGATACGCAGTATTTT. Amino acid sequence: CASSKSGTGNTDTQYF. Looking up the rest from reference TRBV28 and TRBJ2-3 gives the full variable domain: DVKVTQSSRYLVKRTGEKVFLECVQDMDHENMFWYRQDPGLGLRLIYFSYDVKMKEKGDIPEGYSVSREKKERFSLILESASTNQTSMYLCASSKSGTGNTDTQYFGPGTRLTVL.

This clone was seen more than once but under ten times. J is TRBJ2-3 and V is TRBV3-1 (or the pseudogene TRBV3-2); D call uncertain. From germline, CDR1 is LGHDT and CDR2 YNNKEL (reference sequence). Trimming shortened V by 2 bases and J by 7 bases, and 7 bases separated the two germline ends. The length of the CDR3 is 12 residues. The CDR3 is CASSQIYYTQYF. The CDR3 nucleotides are TGTGCCAGCAGCCAAATCTACTATACGCAGTATTTT.

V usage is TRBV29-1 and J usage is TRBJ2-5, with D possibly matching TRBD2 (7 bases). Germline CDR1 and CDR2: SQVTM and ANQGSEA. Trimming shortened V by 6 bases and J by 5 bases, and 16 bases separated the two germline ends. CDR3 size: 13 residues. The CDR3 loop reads CSVGLQGGETQYF. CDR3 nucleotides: TGCAGCGTCGGACTACAGGGAGGGGAGACCCAGTACTTC. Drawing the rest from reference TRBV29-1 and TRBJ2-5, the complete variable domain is SAVISQKPSRDICQRGTSLTIQCQVDSQVTMMFWYRQQPGQSLTLIATANQGSEATYESGFVIDKFPISRPNLTFSTLTVSNMSPEDSSIYLCSVGLQGGETQYFGPGTRLLVL.

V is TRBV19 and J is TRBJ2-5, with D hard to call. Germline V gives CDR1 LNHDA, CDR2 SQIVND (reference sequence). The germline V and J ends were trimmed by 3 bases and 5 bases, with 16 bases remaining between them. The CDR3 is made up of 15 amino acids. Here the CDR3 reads CASSINGARHETQYF. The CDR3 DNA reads TGTGCCAGTAGTATCAACGGAGCCCGGCACGAGACCCAGTACTTC.

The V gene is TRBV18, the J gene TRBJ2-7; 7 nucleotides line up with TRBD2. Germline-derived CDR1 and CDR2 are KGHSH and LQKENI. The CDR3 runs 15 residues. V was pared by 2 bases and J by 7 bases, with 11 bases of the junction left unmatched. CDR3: CASSPIGQGEGEQYF. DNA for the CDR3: TGTGCCAGCTCACCAATTGGTCAAGGGGAGGGTGAGCAGTACTTC. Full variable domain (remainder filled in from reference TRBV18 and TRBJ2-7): NAGVMQNPRHLVRRRGQEARLRCSPMKGHSHVYWYRQLPEEGLKFMVYLQKENIIDESGMPKERFSAEFPKEGPSILRIQQVVRGDSAAYFCASSPIGQGEGEQYFGPGTRLTVT.

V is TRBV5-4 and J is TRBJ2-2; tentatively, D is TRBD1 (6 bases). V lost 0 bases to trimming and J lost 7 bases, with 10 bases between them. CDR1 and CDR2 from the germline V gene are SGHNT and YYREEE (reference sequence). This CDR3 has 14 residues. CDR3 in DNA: TGTGCCAGCAGCTTGGTGGGGGCAATCGGGGAGCTGTTTTTT. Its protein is CASSLVGAIGELFF.

The CDR3 DNA sequence: TGTGCCAGCTCACCCACAAGAAGCAATCAGCCCCAGCATTTT. Its translation: CASSPTRSNQPQHF. The chain combines TRBV18 with TRBJ1-5; D gene uncertain. V shed 3 bases and J shed 1 base, with 7 bases lying between them. Germline CDR1 reads KGHSH; CDR2 reads LQKENI. This CDR3 region has 14 residues.

As DNA, the CDR3 is TGTGCCAGCAGCGCAACGACCGGGACAGGGCGCCAGCCCCAGCATTTT. This gives the protein CASSATTGTGRQPQHF. The rearrangement links TRBV3-1 (or the pseudogene TRBV3-2) to TRBJ1-5; 9 bases match TRBD1. With 5 bases clipped from V and 7 bases from J, the junction kept 12 bases outside the gene matches. The CDR3 sequence is 16 residues long. The germline gives CDR1 LGHDT, CDR2 YNNKEL (reference sequence).

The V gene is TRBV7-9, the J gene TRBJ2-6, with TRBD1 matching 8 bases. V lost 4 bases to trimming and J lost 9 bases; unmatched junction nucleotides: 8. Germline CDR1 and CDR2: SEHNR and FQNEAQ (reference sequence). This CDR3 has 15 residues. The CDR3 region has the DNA TGTGCCAGCAGCTCACCGACAGGGGAAGTCAACGTCCTGACTTTC. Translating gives CASSSPTGEVNVLTF.

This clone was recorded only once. CDR3 DNA sequence: TGTGCCAGCAGCTTAGGGCGGGGGGGATCCTACGAGCAGTACTTC. This encodes CASSLGRGGSYEQYF. This chain links TRBV11-3 with TRBJ2-7, with 9 nucleotides matching TRBD2. Unmatched junction bases numbered 2, after V lost 1 base and J lost 1 base. The length of the CDR3 is 15 residues. In germline, CDR1 is SGHNT, CDR2 YENEEA.

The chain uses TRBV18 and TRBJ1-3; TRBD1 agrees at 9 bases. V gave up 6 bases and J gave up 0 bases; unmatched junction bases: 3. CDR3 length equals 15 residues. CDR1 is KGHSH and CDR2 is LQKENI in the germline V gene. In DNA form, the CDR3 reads TGTGCCAGCTCGCGGGACAGGGACTCTGGAAACACCATATATTTT. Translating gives CASSRDRDSGNTIYF. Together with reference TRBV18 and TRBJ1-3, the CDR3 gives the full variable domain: NAGVMQNPRHLVRRRGQEARLRCSPMKGHSHVYWYRQLPEEGLKFMVYLQKENIIDESGMPKERFSAEFPKEGPSILRIQQVVRGDSAAYFCASSRDRDSGNTIYFGEGSWLTVV.

The CDR3 protein is CAISAYRAETQYF. The CDR3 DNA follows: TGTGCCATCAGTGCCTACAGGGCGGAGACCCAGTACTTC. The J gene is TRBJ2-5, the V gene TRBV10-3; possible D gene TRBD1, 6 bases. The V gene lost 4 bases and the J gene lost 5 bases, with 11 bases spanning the gap. Germline V lookup: CDR1 ENHRY, CDR2 SYGVKD. CDR3 length: 13 amino acids.

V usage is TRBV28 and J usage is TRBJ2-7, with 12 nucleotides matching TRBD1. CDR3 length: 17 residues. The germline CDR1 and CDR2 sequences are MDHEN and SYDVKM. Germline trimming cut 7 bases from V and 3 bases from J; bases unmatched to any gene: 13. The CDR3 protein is CASTPGQGAQKIYEQYF. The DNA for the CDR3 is TGTGCCAGCACCCCGGGACAGGGGGCCCAGAAAATCTACGAGCAGTACTTC.